A single sample is the source of the 11 T cell receptor beta chains below, sequenced in a study of blood T cell repertoires in COVID-19. Repertoires were generated with immunoSEQ multiplex PCR, while TCRdb's copy carries only in-frame clones and drops some. The data hold some 99,000 clones, with under 85% observed a single time. Sequencing was carried out using peripheral blood. The origin of the receptors is a man between 65 and 80 years old with acute or convalescent COVID-19.

This sequence joins TRBV2 and TRBJ2-7; possible D gene TRBD2, 5 bases. The V and J ends lost 8 bases and 6 bases respectively, with 14 bases between them. Germline-derived CDR1 and CDR2 are SNHLY and FYNNEI. This CDR3 contains 12 residues. The CDR3 region has the DNA TGTGCCAGCCACTCCGCAGGACTCGAGCAGTACTTC. Its translation is CASHSAGLEQYF.

The chain has TRBV19 and TRBJ1-2; D possibly corresponds to TRBD1 (5 bases). Trimming removed 4 bases at V and 3 bases at J, with 12 bases between. Germline-derived CDR1 and CDR2 are LNHDA and SQIVND (reference sequence). The CDR3 has 14 amino acids. The CDR3 spells CASSTGPTYYGYTF. As DNA, the CDR3 is TGTGCCAGTAGTACAGGGCCGACTTACTATGGCTACACCTTC.

The chain joins TRBV3-1 (or the pseudogene TRBV3-2) to TRBJ1-2; no clear D gene. V dropped 1 base and J dropped 4 bases, with 7 bases sitting between them. Looked up from germline, CDR1 is LGHDT and CDR2 is YNNKEL (reference sequence). The length of the CDR3 is 13 residues. Written as DNA, the CDR3 is TGTGCCAGCAGCCAAGTCGAGGTCTATGGCTACACCTTC. Residues: CASSQVEVYGYTF.

This clone was recorded a few times. This chain connects TRBV2 to TRBJ1-2, with 10 bases fitting TRBD1. CDR1 SNHLY and CDR2 FYNNEI come from the germline V gene. J was trimmed by 7 bases and V by 4 bases; bases with no gene match: 6. The CDR3 contains 14 residues. The CDR3 sequence is CASSGQGARGGYTF. The CDR3 nucleotides are TGTGCCAGCAGTGGACAGGGGGCGCGTGGTGGCTACACCTTC.

CDR3 in amino acids: CATSIGTSGRETQYF. The CDR3 nucleotides are TGTGCCACCAGCATTGGGACTAGCGGGAGGGAGACCCAGTACTTC. The chain links TRBV15 to TRBJ2-5, with 15 positions matching TRBD2. Losses at the gene ends were 4 bases for V and 5 bases for J; bases not matched to a gene: 2. From germline, CDR1 is LNHNV and CDR2 YYDKDF (reference sequence). The CDR3 runs to 15 residues.

The gene calls are TRBV2 and TRBJ1-4; 7 bases align to TRBD1. Germline CDR1 SNHLY, CDR2 FYNNEI. V shed 5 bases, J shed 11 bases, and the junction held 14 bases outside the gene matches. The CDR3 extends over 15 amino acids. CDR3: CASSPRRTGPEKLFF. DNA of the CDR3: TGTGCCAGCAGTCCTCGAAGGACAGGTCCAGAGAAACTGTTTTTT. The full variable domain, with the rest looked up from reference TRBV2 and TRBJ1-4, is EPEVTQTPSHQVTQMGQEVILRCVPISNHLYFYWYRQILGQKVEFLVSFYNNEISEKSEIFDDQFSVERPDGSNFTLKIRSTKLEDSAMYFCASSPRRTGPEKLFFGSGTQLSVL.

This chain links TRBV27 with TRBJ2-2; D might be TRBD1 (5 bases). This CDR3 contains 16 residues. The V gene lost 6 bases and the J gene lost 4 bases, with 18 bases spanning the gap. Germline-derived CDR1 and CDR2 are MNHEY and SMNVEV (reference sequence). CDR3 in DNA: TGTGCCAGCAGCTCCCCAGGGCGTAGAGGCACCGGGGAGCTGTTTTTT. Its protein product is CASSSPGRRGTGELFF.

The chain joins TRBV9 to TRBJ2-7; 12 bases are shared with TRBD1. V dropped 3 bases and J dropped 7; count of bases not matched to a gene: 8. From germline, CDR1 is SGDLS and CDR2 YYNGEE. The CDR3 covers 15 residues. CDR3 region: CASSAGTGGLGEQYF. The CDR3 DNA reads TGTGCCAGCAGCGCCGGGACAGGGGGCTTGGGGGAGCAGTACTTC.

The chain is built from TRBV27 and TRBJ1-2; weak D call: TRBD1 (5 bases). The germline V gene encodes CDR1 MNHEY and CDR2 SMNVEV (reference sequence). This CDR3 comprises 14 residues. V was trimmed by 6 bases and J by 7 bases, leaving 18 bases between them. The CDR3 DNA is TGTGCCAGCAGCCACAAGGCCAGGGAGGGTGGCTACACCTTC. Its protein is CASSHKAREGGYTF.

This rearrangement joins TRBV10-3 to TRBJ2-5; a weak D match, TRBD1 (6 bases). In germline, CDR1 is ENHRY, CDR2 SYGVKD. The CDR3 spans 11 residues. V gave up 10 bases and J gave up 5 bases, with 11 bases separating them. Here the CDR3 DNA reads TGTGCCACGAAAAGGGGGGAGACCCAGTACTTC. Amino acid sequence: CATKRGETQYF.

The sample holds one count of this clone. This chain links TRBV28 with TRBJ1-4; perhaps TRBD1 as D (5 bases). Germline CDR1 and CDR2: MDHEN and SYDVKM. Trimming took 3 bases from V and 0 from J, leaving 8 bases between them. The length of the CDR3 is 15 residues. The CDR3 is CASSFWGATNEKLFF. The CDR3 DNA follows: TGTGCCAGCAGTTTTTGGGGGGCAACTAATGAAAAACTGTTTTTT.